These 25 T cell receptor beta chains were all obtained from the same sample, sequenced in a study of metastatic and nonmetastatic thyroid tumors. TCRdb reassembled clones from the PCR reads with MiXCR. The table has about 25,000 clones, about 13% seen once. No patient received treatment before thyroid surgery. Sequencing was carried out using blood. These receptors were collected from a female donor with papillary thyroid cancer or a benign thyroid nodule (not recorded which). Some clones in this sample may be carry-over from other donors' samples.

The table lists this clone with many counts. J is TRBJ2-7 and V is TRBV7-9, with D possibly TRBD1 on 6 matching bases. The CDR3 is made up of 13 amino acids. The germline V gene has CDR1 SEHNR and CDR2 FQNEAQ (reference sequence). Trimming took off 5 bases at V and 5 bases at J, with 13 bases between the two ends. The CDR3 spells CASSLRDTHEQYF. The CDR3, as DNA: TGTGCCAGCAGCCTAAGGGACACCCACGAGCAGTACTTC.

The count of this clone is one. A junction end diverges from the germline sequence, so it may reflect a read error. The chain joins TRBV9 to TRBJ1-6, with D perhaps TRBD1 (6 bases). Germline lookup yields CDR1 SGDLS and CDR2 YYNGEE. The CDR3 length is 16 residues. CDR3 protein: CVSSASSGVGDSPLHF. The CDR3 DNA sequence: TGTGTCAGCAGCGCGTCCTCAGGGGTCGGAGATTCGCCCCTCCACTTT.

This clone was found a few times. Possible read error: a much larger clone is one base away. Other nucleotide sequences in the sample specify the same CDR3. CDR3 DNA sequence: TGTGCCAGCAGCTCCACGGGGGTCAGCACTGAAGCTTTCTTT. Its translation is CASSSTGVSTEAFF. The V gene is TRBV7-9, the J gene TRBJ1-1; possible D gene TRBD1, 5 bases. The V gene lost 4 bases and the J gene lost 4 bases, with 13 bases spanning the gap. The CDR3 sequence is 14 residues long. Germline CDR1 and CDR2: SEHNR and FQNEAQ (reference sequence).

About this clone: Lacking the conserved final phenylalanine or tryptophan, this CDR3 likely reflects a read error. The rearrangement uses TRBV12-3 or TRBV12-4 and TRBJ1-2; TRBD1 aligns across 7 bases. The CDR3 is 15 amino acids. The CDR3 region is CASSFTTTGNYGYTV. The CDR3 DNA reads TGTGCTAGCAGTTTTACCACGACAGGGAACTATGGCTACACCGTC.

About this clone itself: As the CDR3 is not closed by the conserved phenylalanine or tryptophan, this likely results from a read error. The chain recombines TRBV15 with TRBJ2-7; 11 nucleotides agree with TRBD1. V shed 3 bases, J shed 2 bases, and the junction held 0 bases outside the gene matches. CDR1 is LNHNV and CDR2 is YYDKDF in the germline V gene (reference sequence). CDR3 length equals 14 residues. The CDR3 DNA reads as TGTGCCACCAGCAGGGGACAGGGGGCCTACGAGCAGTACGGG. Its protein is CATSRGQGAYEQYG.

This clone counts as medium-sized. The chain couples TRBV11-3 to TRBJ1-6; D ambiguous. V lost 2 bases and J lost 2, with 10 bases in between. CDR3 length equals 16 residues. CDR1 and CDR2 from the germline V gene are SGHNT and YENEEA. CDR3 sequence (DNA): TGTGCCAGCAGCTTAAGGGTAGCGACCTATAATTCACCCCTCCACTTT. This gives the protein CASSLRVATYNSPLHF.

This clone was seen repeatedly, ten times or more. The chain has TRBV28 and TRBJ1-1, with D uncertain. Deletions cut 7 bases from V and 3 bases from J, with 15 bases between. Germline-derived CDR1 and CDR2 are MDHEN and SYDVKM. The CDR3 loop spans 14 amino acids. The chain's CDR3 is CASTKPGVDTEAFF. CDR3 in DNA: TGTGCCAGCACCAAGCCTGGGGTGGACACTGAAGCTTTCTTT. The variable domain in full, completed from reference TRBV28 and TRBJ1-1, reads DVKVTQSSRYLVKRTGEKVFLECVQDMDHENMFWYRQDPGLGLRLIYFSYDVKMKEKGDIPEGYSVSREKKERFSLILESASTNQTSMYLCASTKPGVDTEAFFGQGTRLTVV.

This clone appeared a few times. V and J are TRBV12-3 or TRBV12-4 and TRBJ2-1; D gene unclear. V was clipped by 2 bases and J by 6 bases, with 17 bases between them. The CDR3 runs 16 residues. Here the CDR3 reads CASSLRQPQLTNEQFF. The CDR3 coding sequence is TGTGCCAGCAGTTTAAGACAACCACAATTAACCAATGAGCAGTTCTTC.

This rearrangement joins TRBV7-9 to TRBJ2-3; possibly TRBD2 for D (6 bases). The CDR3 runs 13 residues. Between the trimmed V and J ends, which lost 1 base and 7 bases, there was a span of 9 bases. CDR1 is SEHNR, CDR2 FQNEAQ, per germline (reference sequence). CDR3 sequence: CASSLGRGNTQYF. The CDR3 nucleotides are TGTGCCAGCAGCTTAGGCCGGGGGAATACGCAGTATTTT.

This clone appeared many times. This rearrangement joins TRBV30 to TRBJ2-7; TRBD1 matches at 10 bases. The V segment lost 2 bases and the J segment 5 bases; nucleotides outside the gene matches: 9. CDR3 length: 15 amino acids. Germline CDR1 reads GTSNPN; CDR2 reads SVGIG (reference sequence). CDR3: CAWSPPGTGVHEQYF. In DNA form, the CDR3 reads TGTGCCTGGAGTCCTCCTGGGACAGGGGTCCACGAGCAGTACTTC.

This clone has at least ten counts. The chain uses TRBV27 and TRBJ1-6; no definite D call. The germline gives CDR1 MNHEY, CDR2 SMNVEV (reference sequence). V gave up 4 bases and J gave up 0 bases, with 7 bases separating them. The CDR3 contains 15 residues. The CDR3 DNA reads TGTGCCAGCAGTTCGGGGAGCTCCTATAATTCACCCCTCCACTTT. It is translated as CASSSGSSYNSPLHF.

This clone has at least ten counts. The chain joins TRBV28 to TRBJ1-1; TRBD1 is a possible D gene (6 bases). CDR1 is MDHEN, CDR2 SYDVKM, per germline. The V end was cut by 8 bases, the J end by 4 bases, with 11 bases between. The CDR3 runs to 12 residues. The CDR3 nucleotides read TGTGCCAGCGGTAGGGGGAGCACTGAAGCTTTCTTT. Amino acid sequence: CASGRGSTEAFF.

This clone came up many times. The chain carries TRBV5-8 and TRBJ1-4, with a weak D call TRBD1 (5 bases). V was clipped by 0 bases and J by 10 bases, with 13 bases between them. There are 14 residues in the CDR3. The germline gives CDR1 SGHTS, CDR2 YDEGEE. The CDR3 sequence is CASSLDGSGGKLFF. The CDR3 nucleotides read TGTGCCAGCAGCTTGGACGGGAGCGGGGGAAAACTGTTTTTT.

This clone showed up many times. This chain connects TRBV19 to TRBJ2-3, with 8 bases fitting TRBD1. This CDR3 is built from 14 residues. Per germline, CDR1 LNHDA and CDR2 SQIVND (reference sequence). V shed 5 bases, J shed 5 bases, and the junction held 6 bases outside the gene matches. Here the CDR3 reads CASSPGQAGDTQYF. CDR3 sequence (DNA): TGTGCCAGTAGTCCGGGACAGGCGGGAGATACGCAGTATTTT.

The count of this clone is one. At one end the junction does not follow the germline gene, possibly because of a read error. CDR3 in amino acids: CASIRDRANTEALF. CDR3 DNA sequence: TGTGCCAGCATACGGGACAGGGCGAACACTGAAGCTCTCTTT. V gene TRBV27 combines with J gene TRBJ1-1, with 9 bases that match TRBD1. CDR1 MNHEY and CDR2 SMNVEV come from the germline V gene (reference sequence). The CDR3 length is 14 residues.

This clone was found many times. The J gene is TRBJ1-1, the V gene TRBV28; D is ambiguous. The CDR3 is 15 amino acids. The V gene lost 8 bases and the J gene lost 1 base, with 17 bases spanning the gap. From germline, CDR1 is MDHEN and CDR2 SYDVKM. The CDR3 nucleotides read TGTGCCAGCGGAGGCCCCCGGGCAGGGAACACTGAAGCTTTCTTT. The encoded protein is CASGGPRAGNTEAFF.

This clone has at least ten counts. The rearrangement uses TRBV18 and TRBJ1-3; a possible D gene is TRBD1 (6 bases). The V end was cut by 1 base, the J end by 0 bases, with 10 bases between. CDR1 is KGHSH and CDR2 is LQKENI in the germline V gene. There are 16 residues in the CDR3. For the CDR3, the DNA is TGTGCCAGCTCACCACGGGGGGCGAGCTCTGGAAACACCATATATTTT. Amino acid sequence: CASSPRGASSGNTIYF. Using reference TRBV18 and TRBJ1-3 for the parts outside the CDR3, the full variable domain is NAGVMQNPRHLVRRRGQEARLRCSPMKGHSHVYWYRQLPEEGLKFMVYLQKENIIDESGMPKERFSAEFPKEGPSILRIQQVVRGDSAAYFCASSPRGASSGNTIYFGEGSWLTVV.

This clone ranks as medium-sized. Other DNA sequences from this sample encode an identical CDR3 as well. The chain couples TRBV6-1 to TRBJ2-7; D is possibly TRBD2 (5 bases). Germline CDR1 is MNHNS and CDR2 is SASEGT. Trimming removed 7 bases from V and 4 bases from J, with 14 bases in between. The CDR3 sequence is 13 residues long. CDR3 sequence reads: CASMGPAGYEQYF. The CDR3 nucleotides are TGTGCCAGCATGGGCCCCGCGGGTTACGAGCAGTACTTC.

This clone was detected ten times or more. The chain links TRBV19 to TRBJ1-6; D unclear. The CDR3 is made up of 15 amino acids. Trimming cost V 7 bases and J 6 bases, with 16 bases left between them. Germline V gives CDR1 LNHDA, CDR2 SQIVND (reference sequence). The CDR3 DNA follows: TGTGCCAGTACCGATACTGGTGACTTTAATTCACCCCTCCACTTT. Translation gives CASTDTGDFNSPLHF.

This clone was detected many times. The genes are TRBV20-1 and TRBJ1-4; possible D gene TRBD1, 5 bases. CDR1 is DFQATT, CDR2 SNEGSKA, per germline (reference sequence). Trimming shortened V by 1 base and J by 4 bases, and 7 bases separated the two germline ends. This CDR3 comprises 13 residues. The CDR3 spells CSARGGYNEKLFF. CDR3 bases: TGCAGTGCTAGAGGGGGCTATAATGAAAAACTGTTTTTT.

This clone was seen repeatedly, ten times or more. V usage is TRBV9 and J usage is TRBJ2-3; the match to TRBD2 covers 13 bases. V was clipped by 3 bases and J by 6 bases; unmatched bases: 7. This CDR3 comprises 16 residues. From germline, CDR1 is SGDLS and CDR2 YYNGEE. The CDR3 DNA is TGTGCCAGCAGCGAGGGCGGACTAGCGGGAGCGGATACGCAGTATTTT. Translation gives CASSEGGLAGADTQYF.

CDR3 bases: TGTGCCCGCATTTCACTAGCGGGCACAGATACGCAGTATTTT. Protein sequence: CARISLAGTDTQYF. The rearrangement joins TRBV28 to TRBJ2-3, with 8 bases lining up with TRBD2. V shed 11 bases and J 1 base; nucleotides not matched to a gene: 8. This CDR3 has 14 residues. Germline V gene lookup returns CDR1 MDHEN and CDR2 SYDVKM.

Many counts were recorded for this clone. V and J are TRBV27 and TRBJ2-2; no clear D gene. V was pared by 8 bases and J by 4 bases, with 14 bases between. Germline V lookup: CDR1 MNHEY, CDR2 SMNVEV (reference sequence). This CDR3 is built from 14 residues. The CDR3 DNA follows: TGTGCCAGCTACGGCAGGATAAGCACCGGGGAGCTGTTTTTT. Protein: CASYGRISTGELFF.

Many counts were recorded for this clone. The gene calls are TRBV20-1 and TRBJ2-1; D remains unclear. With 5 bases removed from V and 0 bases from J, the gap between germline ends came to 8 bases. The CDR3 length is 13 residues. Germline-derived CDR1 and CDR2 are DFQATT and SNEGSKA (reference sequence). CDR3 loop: CSAGVHSYNEQFF. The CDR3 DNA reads TGCAGTGCTGGGGTCCACTCCTACAATGAGCAGTTCTTC.

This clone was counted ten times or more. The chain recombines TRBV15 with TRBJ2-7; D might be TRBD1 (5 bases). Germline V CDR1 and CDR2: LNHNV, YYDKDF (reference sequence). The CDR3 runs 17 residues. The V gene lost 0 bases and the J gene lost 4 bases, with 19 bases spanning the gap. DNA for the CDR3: TGTGCCACCAGCAGAGACCCTACAGGATTCACCACTTACGAGCAGTACTTC. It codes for CATSRDPTGFTTYEQYF.